Each of the 26 T cell receptor beta chains below was sequenced from the same sample in a study of OX40 agonist ivuxolimab in advanced cancers. Libraries were prepared by immunoSEQ multiplex PCR; TCRdb keeps only in-frame clonotypes and omits some of them. The sample lists around 70,000 clones, 89% occurring once. Sequences were derived from CD4+ or CD8+ T cells sorted from blood, sampled in a trial of the OX40 agonist ivuxolimab. The receptors were sampled from an adult with an advanced solid tumor such as melanoma, head and neck, liver or kidney cancer.

The chain uses TRBV6-1 and TRBJ1-2, with D uncertain. The CDR3 extends over 13 amino acids. Trimming cost V 6 bases and J 6 bases, with 14 bases left between them. Germline CDR1 reads MNHNS; CDR2 reads SASEGT. The CDR3 region is CASRPNVGNGYTF. For the CDR3, the DNA is TGTGCCAGCAGGCCCAATGTAGGGAATGGCTACACCTTC.

This clone was counted a single time. The chain has TRBV27 and TRBJ1-6, with D possibly TRBD1 on 6 matching bases. Trimming removed 3 bases at V and 9 bases at J, with 9 bases between. This CDR3 spans 13 amino acids. Germline-derived CDR1 and CDR2 are MNHEY and SMNVEV (reference sequence). This chain's CDR3 is CASSFLGGSPLHF. In nucleotides, the CDR3 is TGTGCCAGCAGTTTTTTAGGGGGTTCACCCCTCCACTTT.

This chain links TRBV6-5 with TRBJ2-1, with 7 bases matching TRBD2. Germline-derived CDR1 and CDR2 are MNHEY and SVGAGI. The CDR3 is 16 residues long. J lost 0 bases, V lost 4 bases, and 6 bases had no gene match. CDR3 residues: CASSSPGGSSYNEQFF. The CDR3 coding sequence is TGTGCCAGCAGTTCCCCGGGGGGTAGCTCCTACAATGAGCAGTTCTTC.

The gene calls are TRBV5-4 and TRBJ1-4, with a tentative D call TRBD1 (6 bases). CDR3 length: 16 amino acids. Germline V gene lookup returns CDR1 SGHNT and CDR2 YYREEE (reference sequence). V was shortened by 2 bases and J by 6 bases, with 17 bases between the two germline ends. In DNA form, the CDR3 reads TGTGCCAGCAGCTTCGGGGGCACCAAGAGGGATGAAAAACTGTTTTTT. Translated: CASSFGGTKRDEKLFF.

V is TRBV11-2 and J is TRBJ2-5; the D gene is possibly TRBD1 (5 bases). This CDR3 is built from 14 residues. CDR1 is SGHAT, CDR2 FQNNGV, per germline. With 5 bases removed from V and 7 bases from J, the gap between germline ends came to 17 bases. The CDR3 sequence: CASSPGHIRGTQYF. CDR3 nucleotide sequence: TGTGCCAGCAGCCCCGGACACATTAGGGGGACCCAGTACTTC.

This clone was seen more than once but under ten times. The V gene is TRBV14, the J gene TRBJ2-7; no definite D call. CDR3 size: 16 residues. V gave up 2 bases and J gave up 6 bases, with 20 bases separating them. The germline V gene has CDR1 SGHDN and CDR2 FVKESK. CDR3 bases: TGTGCCAGCAGCCAACGTAGAAGCCCCTACCCGGGCGAGCAGTACTTC. It encodes CASSQRRSPYPGEQYF.

The gene calls are TRBV28 and TRBJ1-5; the match to TRBD1 covers 8 bases. V was clipped by 6 bases and J by 4 bases; unmatched bases: 8. The CDR3 covers 15 residues. CDR1 MDHEN and CDR2 SYDVKM come from the germline V gene. The CDR3 sequence: CASRIRQGNNQPQHF. The CDR3 bases are TGTGCCAGCAGAATTCGACAGGGGAATAATCAGCCCCAGCATTTT.

This chain links TRBV5-1 with TRBJ2-1; D is possibly TRBD1 (6 bases). CDR1 and CDR2 from the germline V gene are SGHRS and YFSETQ. The CDR3 is 16 residues long. Trimming pared 0 bases from V and 1 base from J, leaving 11 bases between. CDR3 nucleotide sequence: TGCGCCAGCAGCTTGGGACAGGCTCTTTCCTACAATGAGCAGTTCTTC. Translated: CASSLGQALSYNEQFF.

The CDR3 nucleotides read TGTGCCAGCAAAGGATCCGGGACTAGCGGGAAGAAGGAGGACAATGAGCAGTTCTTC. Protein sequence: CASKGSGTSGKKEDNEQFF. The chain uses TRBV2 and TRBJ2-1; the match to TRBD2 covers 13 bases. Per the germline V gene, CDR1 is SNHLY and CDR2 is FYNNEI. The CDR3 has 19 residues. With V trimmed by 7 bases and J by 5 bases, 17 bases remained unmatched. The variable domain in full, with the rest retrieved from reference TRBV2 and TRBJ2-1, is EPEVTQTPSHQVTQMGQEVILRCVPISNHLYFYWYRQILGQKVEFLVSFYNNEISEKSEIFDDQFSVERPDGSNFTLKIRSTKLEDSAMYFCASKGSGTSGKKEDNEQFFGPGTRLTVL.

The CDR3 sequence is CASSFHLSSDEQFF. The CDR3 DNA follows: TGTGCCAGCAGCTTCCACTTATCTAGCGATGAGCAGTTCTTC. The chain is built from TRBV11-2 and TRBJ2-1; a weak D match, TRBD2 (6 bases). CDR1 is SGHAT, CDR2 FQNNGV, per germline. Trimming left V 3 bases short and J 8 bases short, with 14 bases between. The CDR3 covers 14 residues. Drawing the rest from reference TRBV11-2 and TRBJ2-1, the complete variable domain is EAGVAQSPRYKIIEKRQSVAFWCNPISGHATLYWYQQILGQGPKLLIQFQNNGVVDDSQLPKDRFSAERLKGVDSTLKIQPAKLEDSAVYLCASSFHLSSDEQFFGPGTRLTVL.

The chain joins TRBV5-1 to TRBJ2-7, with D hard to call. Trimming took off 7 bases at V and 0 bases at J, with 14 bases between the two ends. CDR1 and CDR2 (germline): SGHRS, YFSETQ. The CDR3 is 14 amino acids. The CDR3 coding sequence is TGCGCCAGCTGTCTGGACCCCACCTCCTACGAGCAGTACTTC. Its protein is CASCLDPTSYEQYF.

The rearrangement uses TRBV4-2 and TRBJ2-7; TRBD2 might be the D (5 bases). The CDR3 runs 16 residues. Germline CDR1 LGHNA, CDR2 YNFKEQ. Trimming pared 2 bases from V and 2 bases from J, leaving 16 bases between. Here the CDR3 reads CASSQPGGLSPYEQYF. CDR3 nucleotides: TGTGCCAGCAGCCAACCCGGAGGTCTTAGCCCCTACGAGCAGTACTTC.

The chain uses TRBV11-1 and TRBJ2-7; 13 nucleotides align to TRBD2. V gave up 5 bases and J gave up 1 base; unmatched junction bases: 5. Germline lookup yields CDR1 SGHAT and CDR2 FQDESV (reference sequence). The CDR3 extends over 16 amino acids. This chain's CDR3 is CASSGTSGMGSYEQYF. In DNA form, the CDR3 reads TGTGCCAGCAGCGGGACTAGCGGGATGGGGTCCTACGAGCAGTACTTC.

As concerns this clone: A junction end diverges from the germline sequence, so it may reflect a read error. The chain couples TRBV7-9 to TRBJ2-1; 11 bases line up with TRBD2. CDR1 is SEHNR, CDR2 FQNEAQ, per germline (reference sequence). The CDR3 is made up of 14 amino acids. CDR3 loop: CASSLAGGFNEQFF. The CDR3 DNA sequence: TGTGCCAGCAGCCTAGCGGGAGGCTTTAATGAGCAGTTCTTC.

The chain combines TRBV2 with TRBJ2-1, with a weak D call TRBD2 (5 bases). The CDR3 spans 13 residues. Trimming shortened V by 4 bases and J by 7 bases, and 11 bases separated the two germline ends. Germline CDR1 and CDR2: SNHLY and FYNNEI. CDR3 in amino acids: CASSVGPGNEQFF. CDR3 in DNA: TGTGCCAGCAGTGTAGGTCCGGGGAATGAGCAGTTCTTC. Full variable domain (remainder filled in from reference TRBV2 and TRBJ2-1): EPEVTQTPSHQVTQMGQEVILRCVPISNHLYFYWYRQILGQKVEFLVSFYNNEISEKSEIFDDQFSVERPDGSNFTLKIRSTKLEDSAMYFCASSVGPGNEQFFGPGTRLTVL.

This clone was found many times. This chain joins TRBV28 and TRBJ2-4; no definite D call. V was pared by 5 bases and J by 1 base, with 12 bases between. Per germline, CDR1 MDHEN and CDR2 SYDVKM. This CDR3 is 15 amino acids long. CDR3 sequence reads: CASSEAPAAKNIQYF. In DNA, the CDR3 is TGTGCCAGCAGTGAAGCTCCCGCGGCCAAAAACATTCAGTACTTC.

Here the CDR3 reads CASSEGQGALETQYF. CDR3 DNA sequence: TGTGCCAGCAGTGAGGGACAGGGGGCTTTAGAGACCCAGTACTTC. The chain uses TRBV6-1 and TRBJ2-5; 12 bases fit TRBD1. Trimming removed 3 bases from V and 4 bases from J; junction bases left unmatched: 3. Germline V gives CDR1 MNHNS, CDR2 SASEGT. The CDR3 spans 15 residues.

V gene TRBV6-6 combines with J gene TRBJ2-7; 8 nucleotides match TRBD1. The CDR3 totals 14 residues. Germline CDR1 MNHNY, CDR2 SVGAGI (reference sequence). J was trimmed by 5 bases and V by 4 bases; bases with no gene match: 7. The CDR3 sequence: CASSLDRGIHEQYF. The CDR3 region has the DNA TGTGCCAGCAGTTTAGACAGGGGTATCCACGAGCAGTACTTC.

This clone was seen a few times. The rearrangement uses TRBV7-9 and TRBJ1-6; 8 nucleotides agree with TRBD1. The junction had 7 bases not matched to a gene; V was cut back by 5 bases and J by 7 bases. This CDR3 is built from 15 residues. Germline CDR1 is SEHNR and CDR2 is FQNEAQ (reference sequence). Here the CDR3 DNA reads TGTGCCAGCAGCCTGGGGGACAGGAGAAATTCACCCCTCCACTTT. Protein: CASSLGDRRNSPLHF.

The chain recombines TRBV10-3 with TRBJ2-3, with 8 bases that match TRBD2. Germline CDR1 is ENHRY and CDR2 is SYGVKD. The V segment lost 6 bases and the J segment 6 bases; nucleotides outside the gene matches: 11. The CDR3 runs to 15 residues. This CDR3 reads CAISPGRGGPDTQYF. Here the CDR3 DNA reads TGTGCCATCAGCCCCGGGAGGGGGGGGCCTGATACGCAGTATTTT.

This chain connects TRBV18 to TRBJ2-3; D is unresolved. Germline lookup yields CDR1 KGHSH and CDR2 LQKENI. The V end was cut by 2 bases, the J end by 4 bases, with 4 bases between. The CDR3 is 12 residues long. The CDR3 DNA sequence: TGTGCCAGCTCACCAGACGCAGATACGCAGTATTTT. Translation gives CASSPDADTQYF.

The chain uses TRBV6-5 and TRBJ1-5; D ambiguous. The CDR3 is 12 amino acids. Between the trimmed V and J ends, which lost 5 bases and 7 bases, there was a span of 9 bases. Looked up from germline, CDR1 is MNHEY and CDR2 is SVGAGI. In DNA, the CDR3 is TGTGCCAGCAGTGTCGTCCCCCAGCCCCAGCATTTT. Protein: CASSVVPQPQHF.

The chain combines TRBV5-4 with TRBJ2-3, with 9 bases that match TRBD2. Germline CDR1 and CDR2: SGHNT and YYREEE (reference sequence). V lost 2 bases and J lost 2; bases outside the gene matches: 6. This CDR3 spans 16 amino acids. CDR3 sequence reads: CASSFPSGGSTDTQYF. The DNA of the CDR3 is TGTGCCAGCAGCTTTCCCAGCGGGGGGTCCACAGATACGCAGTATTTT.

The chain's CDR3 is CASSPALAGRSEQYF. The CDR3 DNA sequence: TGTGCCAGCTCACCAGCTCTCGCGGGGAGGAGCGAGCAGTACTTC. J is TRBJ2-7 and V is TRBV18, with a possible D match to TRBD2 (6 bases). Germline CDR1 is KGHSH and CDR2 is LQKENI. The CDR3 covers 15 residues. The V gene lost 2 bases and the J gene lost 6 bases, with 17 bases spanning the gap.

The table lists this clone with a count of one. The chain joins TRBV10-2 to TRBJ1-2; D is uncertain. The germline gives CDR1 WSHSY, CDR2 SAAADI. V dropped 8 bases and J dropped 2 bases, with 6 bases sitting between them. CDR3 length: 11 amino acids. The CDR3 DNA sequence: TGCGCCAGCGGTCAGAACTATGGCTACACCTTC. Its protein product is CASGQNYGYTF.

In its sample, this clone was seen once. The chain combines TRBV28 with TRBJ1-2, with unresolved D. CDR1 and CDR2 (germline): MDHEN, SYDVKM. The CDR3 contains 16 residues. Trimming stripped 3 bases from V and 4 bases from J, with 18 bases between. CDR3 DNA sequence: TGTGCCAGCAGTTTGCTGGGAACAGTTAATATCTATGGCTACACCTTC. It specifies CASSLLGTVNIYGYTF.